The 30 T cell receptor beta chains below were found in one sample sequenced in a study of tissue T cells after allogeneic stem cell transplantation. Using immunoSEQ multiplex PCR, the repertoire was profiled, and TCRdb retains in-frame clones only, with some absent. Of about 2,900 clones listed, about 40% are singletons. Time point here: mouse harvest day 14 after allogeneic transplant. Each mouse received 10^7 T-cell-depleted marrow cells plus 10^6 splenic CD5+ T cells by tail vein. The sample was gut tissue. These receptor sequences come from a female BALB/c mouse given C57BL/6 T cells with graft-versus-host disease after an allogeneic hematopoietic cell transplant.

To note about this clone: Each gene name is a mouse one. The CDR3 end falls 1 residue outside the read, so it is completed with the germline J gene. The chain uses TRBV3 and TRBJ1-2, with D tentatively TRBD1 (6 bases). V lost 5 bases and J 0 bases, leaving 7 bases between the germline ends. Germline assignment: CDR1 SNHLY and CDR2 FYNGKV (reference sequence). The CDR3 runs to 13 residues. Here the CDR3 reads CASSGTSNSDYTF. The CDR3 DNA, read in part, is TGTGCCAGCAGCGGGACATCAAACTCCGACTACACC.

This clone was counted a few times. Gene names follow the mouse nomenclature. Read data end 1 residue before the CDR3 end; the end is taken from the germline J gene. The V and J genes are TRBV24 and TRBJ2-4; D gene ambiguous. Trimming left V 2 bases short and J 8 bases short, with 8 bases between. The CDR3 totals 12 residues. CDR1 is KGHTA, CDR2 FRNEEI, per germline. The CDR3 bases that were read are TGTGCCAGCAGTCTGCGTCCCTCCACCTTGTAC. Residues: CASSLRPSTLY. The whole CDR3 reads CASSLRPSTLYF.

Comment on this clone: Gene names are the mouse ones. The CDR3 end falls 1 residue outside the read, so it is completed with the germline J gene. This sequence joins TRBV4 and TRBJ2-1; 10 bases map to TRBD1. From germline, CDR1 is LGHDT and CDR2 YNNKQL (reference sequence). This CDR3 spans 14 amino acids. J was trimmed by 5 bases and V by 4 bases; bases with no gene match: 2. The part of the CDR3 DNA that was read is TGTGCCAGCAGCTTGGGGACAGGGGATGCTGAGCAGTTC. It yields the protein CASSLGTGDAEQF. The complete CDR3 protein is CASSLGTGDAEQFF.

This clone turned up a few times. Each gene name is a mouse one. Read data end 1 residue before the CDR3 end; the end is taken from the germline J gene. The V and J genes are TRBV16 and TRBJ1-1; D is ambiguous. The germline V and J ends were trimmed by 4 bases and 3 bases, with 6 bases remaining between them. The germline gives CDR1 SGHSA, CDR2 FRNQAP. CDR3 size: 12 residues. CDR3 DNA (partial): TGTGCAAGCAGCTCCCGGGACACAGAAGTCTTC. Translating gives CASSSRDTEVF. The whole CDR3 protein is CASSSRDTEVFF. Together with reference TRBV16 and TRBJ1-1, the CDR3 gives the full variable domain: NAGVIQTPRHKVTGKGQEATLWCEPISGHSAVFWYRQTIVQGLEFLTYFRNQAPIDDSGMPKERFSAQMPNQSHSTLKIQSTQPQDSAVYLCASSSRDTEVFFGKGTRLTVV.

Points on this clone: Gene names are mouse gene names. The sequenced fragment ends 1 residue before the CDR3 boundary, so the rest is inferred from the germline J gene. The chain couples TRBV12-1 to TRBJ2-3, with 10 bases matching TRBD2. The V and J ends lost 5 bases and 1 base, in that order; junction bases with no gene match: 5. This CDR3 spans 15 amino acids. The germline V gene has CDR1 SGHSN and CDR2 HYEKVE. The CDR3 loop reads CASFSGGARAETLYF. CDR3 bases read: TGTGCCAGCTTCTCTGGGGGGGCGCGTGCAGAAACGCTGTAT.

A few counts support this clone. Any gene name here is a mouse gene name. The observed sequence ends 1 residue before the CDR3 terminus, with the missing tail filled in from the germline J gene. The chain combines TRBV5 with TRBJ2-1; TRBD2 aligns across 9 bases. V was pared by 4 bases and J by 1 base, with 2 bases of the junction left unmatched. The germline gives CDR1 LGHNA, CDR2 YNLKQL (reference sequence). This CDR3 region has 15 residues. The covered CDR3 bases are TGTGCCAGCAGCCCCGACTGGGGGAACTATGCTGAGCAGTTC. Translated, it gives CASSPDWGNYAEQF. The CDR3 reads in full as CASSPDWGNYAEQFF.

Concerning this clone: Gene names are mouse gene names. The observed sequence ends 1 residue before the CDR3 terminus, with the missing tail filled in from the germline J gene. This rearrangement joins TRBV26 to TRBJ2-7; tentatively, D is TRBD2 (8 bases). This CDR3 comprises 13 residues. V gave up 6 bases and J gave up 4 bases, with 13 bases separating them. CDR1 and CDR2 from the germline V gene are KGHPV and FQNQEV (reference sequence). The CDR3 loop reads CASSRGGAYEQYF. The part of the CDR3 DNA that was read is TGTGCCAGCAGCAGGGGGGGCGCTTATGAACAGTAC.

This clone has only one observation. All gene names here are mouse names. The CDR3 end lies 1 residue beyond the end of the read and is filled in from the germline J gene. V usage is TRBV31 and J usage is TRBJ2-2; D possibly corresponds to TRBD1 (6 bases). The CDR3 totals 13 residues. V shed 3 bases and J shed 4 bases, with 9 bases lying between them. The germline V gene encodes CDR1 GKSSPN and CDR2 SITVG. CDR3 bases read: TGTGCCTGGAGCACAGGGTTCACCGGGCAGCTCTAC. Translated, it gives CAWSTGFTGQLY. The full CDR3 is CAWSTGFTGQLYF.

Details on this clone: The genes and germline here are from mouse. With the read ending 1 residue before the CDR3 end, the germline J gene is used to fill in that end. The chain carries TRBV31 and TRBJ2-5; tentatively, D is TRBD2 (6 bases). V was clipped by 1 base and J by 1 base, with 9 bases between them. The CDR3 has 14 residues. The germline gives CDR1 GKSSPN, CDR2 SITVG. The CDR3 protein is CAWSHTGYQDTQYF. The CDR3 bases that were read are TGTGCCTGGAGTCACACTGGGTACCAAGACACCCAGTAC.

This clone is large in the sample. Gene names are the mouse ones. The CDR3 end falls 1 residue outside the read, so it is completed with the germline J gene. V is TRBV12-1 and J is TRBJ1-3; 7 bases are shared with TRBD1. V trimming: 0 bases; J trimming: 2 bases; junction bases outside the gene matches: 0. The CDR3 is 14 residues long. Germline lookup yields CDR1 SGHSN and CDR2 HYEKVE. CDR3 residues: CASSLQGAGNTLYF. The DNA read from the CDR3 is TGTGCCAGCTCTCTCCAGGGGGCTGGAAATACGCTCTAT.

Worth noting for this clone: Each gene name is a mouse one. Read coverage stops 1 residue before the CDR3 terminus; the germline J gene supplies the remainder. The chain combines TRBV23 with TRBJ1-1; TRBD1 is taken as the D call from the table, unchecked against the DNA. The germline V gene has CDR1 KGHTA and CDR2 FQNQQP. The CDR3 spans 12 residues. The CDR3 DNA, read in part, is TGCTCCAGCAGTCATCAAAACACAGAAGTCTTC. It translates to CSSSHQNTEVF. The CDR3 in its entirety is CSSSHQNTEVFF.

Note on this clone: All gene names here are mouse names. The read terminates 1 residue ahead of where the CDR3 ends, so the germline J gene completes it. V usage is TRBV31 and J usage is TRBJ1-2; D is uncertain. Trimming took off 0 bases at V and 0 bases at J, with 8 bases between the two ends. The germline gives CDR1 GKSSPN, CDR2 SITVG. This CDR3 region has 14 residues. The CDR3 spells CAWSLRPANSDYTF. CDR3 bases read: TGTGCCTGGAGTCTCCGGCCAGCAAACTCCGACTACACC.

With respect to this clone: Each gene name is a mouse one. The CDR3 goes on 1 residue after the read ends, and that part is filled in from the germline J gene. The chain joins TRBV19 to TRBJ2-7; TRBD2 aligns across 10 bases. Germline assignment: CDR1 FNHDT and CDR2 SITEND (reference sequence). The CDR3 has 14 amino acids. Trimming removed 2 bases from V and 2 bases from J; junction bases left unmatched: 1. The sequenced CDR3 bases are TGTGCCAGCAGTATGACTGGGGGGCCCTATGAACAGTAC. This sequence encodes CASSMTGGPYEQY. The whole CDR3 region reads CASSMTGGPYEQYF.

Judged by abundance, this clone is large (0.1 to 1%). Genes and germline are mouse. The read terminates 1 residue ahead of where the CDR3 ends, so the germline J gene completes it. The chain has TRBV19 and TRBJ2-7; possible D gene TRBD1, 5 bases. Germline CDR1 FNHDT, CDR2 SITEND (reference sequence). V lost 2 bases to trimming and J lost 3 bases, with 9 bases between them. CDR3 length equals 13 residues. The CDR3 reads CASSMDKIYEQYF. The part of the CDR3 DNA that was read is TGTGCCAGCAGTATGGACAAAATCTATGAACAGTAC.

Of note for this clone: Germline and genes here are mouse. The CDR3 end is not reached by the read, which stops 1 residue before it; the germline J gene fills it in. V and J are TRBV26 and TRBJ2-5, with a possible D match to TRBD1 (6 bases). Germline CDR1 is KGHPV and CDR2 is FQNQEV (reference sequence). The CDR3 spans 14 residues. Between the trimmed V and J ends, which lost 6 bases and 2 bases, there was a span of 12 bases. The sequenced CDR3 bases are TGTGCCAGCAGACCAGGGGAGGGCCAAGACACCCAGTAC. Amino acids: CASRPGEGQDTQY. The whole CDR3 is CASRPGEGQDTQYF.

Of note for this clone: Gene and germline names: mouse. The read terminates 1 residue ahead of where the CDR3 ends, so the germline J gene completes it. The chain carries TRBV13-1 and TRBJ2-7, with 10 bases fitting TRBD2. Trimming took 6 bases from V and 3 from J; bases not matched to a gene: 6. The CDR3 consists of 14 residues. CDR1 is NSHNY, CDR2 SYGAGN, per germline. The CDR3 protein is CASILTGGHYEQYF. Incomplete CDR3 DNA: TGTGCCAGCATCCTGACTGGGGGGCACTATGAACAGTAC.

This clone has a single count. Gene names refer to mouse genes. The sequenced fragment ends 1 residue before the CDR3 boundary, so the rest is inferred from the germline J gene. J is TRBJ1-5 and V is TRBV3, with 7 bases identical to TRBD1. The CDR3 covers 15 residues. Trimming cost V 5 bases and J 2 bases; bases outside gene matches: 6. Germline V gene data show CDR1 as SNHLY and CDR2 as FYNGKV (reference sequence). CDR3 amino acids: CASSGRGGHNQAPLF. The DNA read from the CDR3 is TGTGCCAGCAGCGGCAGGGGGGGACACAACCAGGCTCCGCTT. The full variable domain, in which reference TRBV3 and TRBJ1-5 provide the parts outside the CDR3, is GPKVLQIPSHQIIDMGQMVTLNCDPVSNHLYFYWYKQILGQQMEFLVNFYNGKVMEKSKLFKDQFSVERPDGSYFTLKIQPTALEDSAVYFCASSGRGGHNQAPLFGEGTRLSVL.

This clone is classed as large. Germline and genes here are mouse. The covered CDR3 bases are TGTGCCAGCAGCCCCGGGACAGGGCATGAACAGTAC. Translation gives CASSPGTGHEQY. The full CDR3 protein reads CASSPGTGHEQYF. The rearrangement links TRBV14 to TRBJ2-7; 9 bases map to TRBD1. The DNA ends 1 residue before the CDR3 does, and the rest of the CDR3 is filled in from the germline J gene. The V segment lost 5 bases and the J segment 5 bases; nucleotides outside the gene matches: 5. The CDR3 consists of 13 residues. Germline values: CDR1 SGHDT, CDR2 FRDEAV.

A few counts support this clone. The genes are named according to mouse. The sequenced fragment ends 1 residue before the CDR3 boundary, so the rest is inferred from the germline J gene. This chain uses TRBV13-2 with TRBJ2-5, with 9 bases aligning to TRBD1. The ends lost 3 bases at V and 0 bases at J; junction bases unmatched: 2. This CDR3 comprises 15 residues. Looked up from germline, CDR1 is NNHNN and CDR2 is SYGAGS (reference sequence). The CDR3 DNA, read in part, is TGTGCCAGCGGTGGGGACAGGGTTAACCAAGACACCCAGTAC. Residues: CASGGDRVNQDTQY. The full CDR3 sequence reads CASGGDRVNQDTQYF.

Of note for this clone: The gene symbols are mouse symbols. The CDR3 goes on 1 residue after the read ends, and that part is filled in from the germline J gene. The gene calls are TRBV26 and TRBJ2-7; 11 nucleotides align to TRBD2. After removal of 6 bases from V and 3 bases from J, the junction contained 1 base not matched to a gene. Germline V gene lookup returns CDR1 KGHPV and CDR2 FQNQEV (reference sequence). The CDR3 is 13 amino acids. CDR3 loop: CASSDWGGYEQYF. The sequenced part of the CDR3 DNA is TGTGCCAGCAGCGACTGGGGGGGCTATGAACAGTAC.

Details on this clone: The listed genes are named as in mouse. From the germline J gene comes the end of the CDR3, since the read stops 1 residue before it. The chain recombines TRBV12-1 with TRBJ1-1, with D perhaps TRBD1 (5 bases). Germline V gives CDR1 SGHSN, CDR2 HYEKVE. Trimming removed 4 bases at V and 0 bases at J, with 11 bases between. This CDR3 has 14 amino acids. The CDR3 here is CASSRTSANTEVFF. The DNA read from the CDR3 is TGTGCCAGCTCCCGGACATCTGCAAACACAGAAGTCTTC.

Turning to this clone: The germline and genes are mouse ones. The DNA read from the CDR3 is TGCACCTGCAGTGCCCGGGACAGGGGATCCTATAATTCGCCCCTCTAC. Protein sequence: CTCSARDRGSYNSPLY. The entire CDR3 is CTCSARDRGSYNSPLYF. The chain is built from TRBV1 and TRBJ1-6; TRBD1 matches 10 bases. The read finishes 1 residue shy of the CDR3 end, and the germline J gene is used to complete it. TRBJ1-6 is known as an ORF, though its function is uncertain. Germline lookup yields CDR1 NSQYPW and CDR2 LRSPGD (reference sequence). The CDR3 length is 17 residues. V dropped 3 bases and J dropped 1; count of bases not matched to a gene: 3.

Comments on this clone: A far more abundant clone sits one base away, making this likely a read error. The gene names given are mouse names. The read ends 1 residue early relative to the CDR3; the germline J gene fills the gap. The J gene is TRBJ2-7, the V gene TRBV19, with a possible D match to TRBD2 (6 bases). This CDR3 region has 14 residues. CDR1 is FNHDT and CDR2 is SITEND in the germline V gene (reference sequence). The ends were cut back, 4 bases at V and 4 bases at J, with 15 bases in the middle. The part of the CDR3 DNA that was read is TGTGCCAGCAGTCTACGGGCGGGGGGATATGAACAGTAC. It is translated as CASSLRAGGYEQY. The whole CDR3 is CASSLRAGGYEQYF. Together with reference TRBV19 and TRBJ2-7, the CDR3 gives the full variable domain: GGIITQTPKFLIGQEGQKLTLKCQQNFNHDTMYWYRQDSGKGLRLIYYSITENDLQKGDLSEGYDASREKKSSFSLTVTSAQKNEMAVFLCASSLRAGGYEQYFGPGTRLTVL.

In this sample, this clone is large. The listed genes are named as in mouse. The read stops 1 residue short of the end of the CDR3; the missing end is completed from the germline J gene. The chain is built from TRBV26 and TRBJ1-2, with 9 positions matching TRBD1. The CDR3 contains 14 residues. Trimming cost V 4 bases and J 3 bases; bases outside gene matches: 3. Germline V gene lookup returns CDR1 KGHPV and CDR2 FQNQEV (reference sequence). This CDR3 reads CASSPQGADSDYTF. The CDR3 DNA, read in part, is TGTGCCAGCAGTCCACAGGGGGCCGACTCCGACTACACC.

This clone occurred a few times. Any gene name here is a mouse gene name. The missing CDR3 end, 1 residue past where the read stops, is filled in from the germline J gene. The J gene is TRBJ1-1, the V gene TRBV23. This CDR3 is 15 amino acids long. Germline-derived CDR1 and CDR2 are KGHTA and FQNQQP. Partial CDR3 DNA: TGCTCCAGCAGTCAATCGTGGCAGTCAAACACAGAAGTCTTC. Its translation is CSSSQSWQSNTEVF. The CDR3, in full, reads CSSSQSWQSNTEVFF.

A few counts support this clone. The gene names given are mouse names. With the read ending 1 residue before the CDR3 end, the germline J gene is used to fill in that end. The rearrangement joins TRBV17 to TRBJ2-2; D uncertain. This CDR3 has 14 amino acids. CDR1 and CDR2 from the germline V gene are MNHDT and YYDKIL. V lost 2 bases to trimming and J lost 0 bases, with 4 bases between them. The CDR3 here is CASSRLANTGQLYF. The sequenced part of the CDR3 DNA is TGTGCTAGCAGTAGACTGGCAAACACCGGGCAGCTCTAC. The whole variable domain, remainder taken from reference TRBV17 and TRBJ2-2, is DTTVKQNPRYKLARVGKPVNLICSQTMNHDTMYWYQKKPNQAPKLLLFYYDKILNREADTFEKFQSSRPNNSFCSLYIGSAGLEYSAMYLCASSRLANTGQLYFGEGSKLTVL.

With respect to this clone: These gene names are mouse names. The sequence runs out 1 residue before the end of the CDR3; the remainder is reconstructed from the germline J gene. The gene calls are TRBV13-3 and TRBJ2-7; TRBD1 might be the D (5 bases). Germline V lookup: CDR1 NNHDY, CDR2 SYVADS. The CDR3 length is 13 residues. The ends were cut back, 1 base at V and 3 bases at J, with 8 bases in the middle. The CDR3 bases that were read are TGTGCCAGCAGTGATAGACAGATCTATGAACAGTAC. Protein sequence: CASSDRQIYEQY. The entire CDR3 sequence reads CASSDRQIYEQYF.

This clone appeared a few times. Genes and germline are mouse. The read terminates 1 residue before the CDR3 end, so the remaining end is supplied by the germline J gene. This chain joins TRBV20 and TRBJ2-5, with D maybe TRBD1 (5 bases). CDR1 GFQATS and CDR2 STVNSAI come from the germline V gene. Trimming took off 3 bases at V and 6 bases at J, with 13 bases between the two ends. The CDR3 has 13 residues. CDR3: CGASPQEEDTQYF. The sequenced part of the CDR3 DNA is TGTGGTGCTAGTCCACAGGAGGAGGACACCCAGTAC.

To note about this clone: The genes and germline here are from mouse. The read halts 1 residue ahead of the CDR3 end, with the missing end drawn from the germline J gene. The rearrangement links TRBV3 to TRBJ2-3; 10 nucleotides align to TRBD1. V gave up 4 bases and J gave up 3 bases; unmatched junction bases: 4. The V gene's germline CDR1 is SNHLY and CDR2 FYNGKV (reference sequence). The CDR3 totals 15 residues. CDR3 sequence reads: CASSSGTGVAETLYF. The sequenced CDR3 bases are TGTGCCAGCAGCTCCGGGACAGGGGTCGCAGAAACGCTGTAT.

This clone was observed a few times. Genes and germline come from the mouse. The DNA ends 1 residue before the CDR3 does, and the rest of the CDR3 is filled in from the germline J gene. The chain recombines TRBV12-2 with TRBJ2-7, with 8 bases fitting TRBD1. The germline gives CDR1 SGHLS, CDR2 HYDKME. V lost 0 bases, J lost 7 bases, and 1 base stayed unmatched. There are 12 residues in the CDR3. The CDR3 sequence: CASSLDRGEQYF. The CDR3 DNA, read in part, is TGTGCCAGCTCTCTCGACAGGGGAGAACAGTAC.